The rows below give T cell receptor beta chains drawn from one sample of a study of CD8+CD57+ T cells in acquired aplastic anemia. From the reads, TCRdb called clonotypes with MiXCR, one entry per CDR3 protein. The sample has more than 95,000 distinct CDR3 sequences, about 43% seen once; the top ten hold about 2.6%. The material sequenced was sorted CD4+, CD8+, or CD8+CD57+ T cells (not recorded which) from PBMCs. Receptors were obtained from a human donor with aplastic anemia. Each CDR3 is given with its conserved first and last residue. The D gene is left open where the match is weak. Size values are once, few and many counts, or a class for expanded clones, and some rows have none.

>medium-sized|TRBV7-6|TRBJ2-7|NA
TGTGCCAGCAGCCAATCGGACAAGCACGAGCAGTACTTC
CASSQSDKHEQYF
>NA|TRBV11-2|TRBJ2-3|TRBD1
TGTGCCAGCAGCCCGGGACAGGGGGCAACAGATACGCAGTATTTT
CASSPGQGATDTQYF
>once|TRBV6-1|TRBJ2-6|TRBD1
TGTGCCAGCAGCCGAGACAGGGTTACTGGGGCCAACGTCCTGACTTTC
CASSRDRVTGANVLTF
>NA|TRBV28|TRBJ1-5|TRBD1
TGTGCCACCCGGACAGGAGGTAGCAATCAGCCCCAGCATTTT
CATRTGGSNQPQHF
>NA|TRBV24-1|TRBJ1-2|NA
TGTGCCACCAGTGATCCCACATCCCGAGGCTACACCTTC
CATSDPTSRGYTF
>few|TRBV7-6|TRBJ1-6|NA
TGTGCCAGCAGCTTATCAGGCAGAAATTCACCCCTCCACTTT
CASSLSGRNSPLHF
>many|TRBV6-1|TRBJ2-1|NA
TGTGCCACCCGGGGGGCCAGTTACAATGAGCAGTTCTTC
CATRGASYNEQFF
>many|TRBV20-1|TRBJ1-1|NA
TGCAGTGCTAGGTACGGGGGCGAAGGCACTGAAGCTTTCTTT
CSARYGGEGTEAFF
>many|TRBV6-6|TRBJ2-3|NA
TGTGCCAGCAGTTACCAGAGCACAGATACGCAGTATTTT
CASSYQSTDTQYF
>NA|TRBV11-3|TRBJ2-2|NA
TGTGCCAGCGGGGATCGGGACAAAAACACCGGGGAGCTGTTTTTT
CASGDRDKNTGELFF
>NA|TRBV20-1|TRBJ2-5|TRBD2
TGCAGTGCTAGGCCTGGGCTAGCGGGGAACCAAGAGACCCAGTACTTC
CSARPGLAGNQETQYF